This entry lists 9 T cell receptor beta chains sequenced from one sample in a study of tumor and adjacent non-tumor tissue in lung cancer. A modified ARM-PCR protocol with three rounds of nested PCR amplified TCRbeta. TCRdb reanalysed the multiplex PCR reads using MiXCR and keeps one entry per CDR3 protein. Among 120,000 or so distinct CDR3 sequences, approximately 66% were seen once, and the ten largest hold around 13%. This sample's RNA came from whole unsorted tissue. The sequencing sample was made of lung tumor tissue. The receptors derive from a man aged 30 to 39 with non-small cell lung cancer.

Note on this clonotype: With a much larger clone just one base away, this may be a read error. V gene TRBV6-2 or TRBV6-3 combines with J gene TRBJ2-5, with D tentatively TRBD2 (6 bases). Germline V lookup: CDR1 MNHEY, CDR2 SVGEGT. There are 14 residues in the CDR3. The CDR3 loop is CACRVGGAQETQYF. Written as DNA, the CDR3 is TGTGCCTGCAGGGTCGGCGGGGCCCAAGAGACCCAGTACTTC.

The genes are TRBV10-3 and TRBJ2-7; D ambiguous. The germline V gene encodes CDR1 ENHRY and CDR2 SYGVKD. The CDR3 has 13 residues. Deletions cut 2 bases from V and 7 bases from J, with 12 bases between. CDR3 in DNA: TGTGCCATCAGTGAGGCCCCTATGGGGGAGCAGTACTTC. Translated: CAISEAPMGEQYF.

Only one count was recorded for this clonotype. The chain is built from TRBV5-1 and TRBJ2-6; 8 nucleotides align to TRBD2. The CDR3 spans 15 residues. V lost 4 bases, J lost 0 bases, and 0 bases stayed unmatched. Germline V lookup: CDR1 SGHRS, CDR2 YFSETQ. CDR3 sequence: CASSRGGSGANVLTF. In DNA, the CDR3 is TGCGCCAGCAGCCGGGGGGGCTCTGGGGCCAACGTCCTGACTTTC.

CDR3 sequence (DNA): TGTGCCAGCAGCTTAGATCGTCAGGGGCTTTCAGAAAAACTGTTTTTT. Translation: CASSLDRQGLSEKLFF. The chain couples TRBV11-2 to TRBJ1-4; D is possibly TRBD1 (6 bases). V was shortened by 0 bases and J by 8 bases, with 16 bases between the two germline ends. CDR1 SGHAT and CDR2 FQNNGV come from the germline V gene. The CDR3 contains 16 residues.

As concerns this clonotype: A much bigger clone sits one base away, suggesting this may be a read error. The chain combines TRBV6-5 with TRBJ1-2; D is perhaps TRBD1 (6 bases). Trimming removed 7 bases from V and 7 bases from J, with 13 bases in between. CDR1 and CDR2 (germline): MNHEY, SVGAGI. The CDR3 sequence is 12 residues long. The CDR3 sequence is CASTSRGCGYTF. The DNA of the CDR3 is TGTGCCAGCACCTCCAGGGGATGTGGCTACACCTTC.

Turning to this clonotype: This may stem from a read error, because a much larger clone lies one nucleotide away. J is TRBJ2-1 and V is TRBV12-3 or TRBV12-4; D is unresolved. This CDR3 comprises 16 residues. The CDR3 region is CASSYAPSGSYNEQLF. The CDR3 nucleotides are TGTGCCAGCAGTTATGCTCCCAGTGGCTCCTACAATGAGCAGCTCTTC.

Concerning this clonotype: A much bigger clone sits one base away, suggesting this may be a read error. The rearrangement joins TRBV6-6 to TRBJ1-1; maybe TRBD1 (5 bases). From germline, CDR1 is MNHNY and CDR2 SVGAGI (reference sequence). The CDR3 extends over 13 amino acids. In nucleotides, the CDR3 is TGTACCAGCGAGCTGGGGGTGAACACTGAAGCTTTCTTT. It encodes CTSELGVNTEAFF.

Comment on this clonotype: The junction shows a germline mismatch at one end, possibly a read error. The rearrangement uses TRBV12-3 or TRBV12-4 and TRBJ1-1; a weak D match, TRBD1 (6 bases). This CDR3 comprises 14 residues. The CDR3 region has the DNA TGTGTCAGCAAAAAGGACAGATTGAACGCTGAAGCTTTCTTT. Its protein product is CVSKKDRLNAEAFF.

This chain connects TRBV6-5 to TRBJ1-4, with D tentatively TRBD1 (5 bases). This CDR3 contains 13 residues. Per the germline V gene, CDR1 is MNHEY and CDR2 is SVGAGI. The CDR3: CATQGVANEKLFF. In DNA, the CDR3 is TGTGCTACACAAGGGGTGGCCAATGAAAAACTGTTTTTT.